This note documents a single TCR beta chain sequence. Its antigen is as yet unknown. Sorting captured naive CD8 T cells as CD8+CD4-CCR7+CD45RA+. Bulk libraries came from a prior protocol with listed TCR primers. TCRdb reprocessed the PCR reads via MiXCR and lists one record per CDR3 protein. The table shows around 320,000 distinct CDR3 sequences, with roughly 24% occurring only once. This sample was taken from a study of molecular identifiers for immune sequencing clone quantification. Whole-study results and caveats: Spiked Jurkat TCR RNA equivalent to one cell reportedly surfaced among over 850,000 naive cells. Barcodes shared by identical TCR molecules could lead to underestimated sizes of highly expanded clones.

The TCR comes from a human donor in good health. Some libraries in this study had Jurkat cell RNA spiked in. The sample comprised naive CD8+ T cells from blood, with Jurkat cell RNA spiked in. The sample's subset: FACS-sorted CD8+CD4-CCR7+CD45RA+ naive T cells.

CDR3 nucleotide sequence: TGTGCCAGCAGCCCAACCGACAGGGTTGGCAATCAGCCCCAGCATTTT. This encodes CASSPTDRVGNQPQHF. This chain joins TRBV7-9 and TRBJ1-5; 7 bases match TRBD1. Germline-derived CDR1 and CDR2 are SEHNR and FQNEAQ (reference sequence). The CDR3 loop spans 16 amino acids. Losses at the gene ends were 5 bases for V and 2 bases for J; bases not matched to a gene: 9.